The rows below give T cell receptor beta chains drawn from one sample of a study of cytomegalovirus exposure and HLA in healthy donors. Sequenced by immunoSEQ multiplex PCR; TCRdb stores in-frame clones only, minus some. The data contain around 150,000 clones, approximately 83% of them singletons. Sequencing was done on a sample of PBMCs. The receptors here all came from a woman in her late teens or twenties in good health and CMV-seronegative. Each CDR3 is given with its conserved first and last residue. The D gene is left open where the match is weak. Only some rows state a clone size, as once, few, many or a class for expanded clones.

>TRBV6-1|TRBJ1-2|12|.|.
CASSELRDGYTF
TGTGCCAGCAGTGAACTTCGAGATGGCTACACCTTC
>TRBV18|TRBJ1-2|14|TRBD1|few
CASSLGTANYGYTF
TGTGCCAGCTCACTGGGGACAGCTAACTATGGCTACACCTTC
>TRBV6-4|TRBJ1-1|16|.|.
CASSVYGGTANTEAFF
TGTGCCAGCAGTGTATACGGGGGGACCGCCAACACTGAAGCTTTCTTT
>TRBV25-1|TRBJ1-3|11|.|.
CASSEVLRLYF
TGTGCCAGCAGTGAGGTCCTCAGGCTATATTTT
>TRBV5-1|TRBJ1-2|14|.|.
CASSLGTGNYGYTF
TGCGCCAGCAGCTTGGGCACGGGGAACTATGGCTACACCTTC
>TRBV19|TRBJ2-2|14|.|.
CAGSRGGVGGELFF
TGTGCCGGCTCAAGGGGGGGCGTAGGCGGGGAGCTGTTTTTT
>TRBV7-6|TRBJ2-2|15|TRBD1|.
CASSLVGTDTGELFF
TGTGCCAGCAGCTTAGTCGGGACAGATACCGGGGAGCTGTTTTTT
>TRBV27|TRBJ1-1|16|TRBD1|.
CASSPWTGELNTEAFF
TGTGCCAGCAGTCCCTGGACAGGAGAACTTAACACTGAAGCTTTCTTT
>TRBV6-6|TRBJ1-5|15|.|.
CASSYEGTPNQPQHF
TGTGCCAGCAGTTACGAAGGGACACCCAATCAGCCCCAGCATTTT
>TRBV5-1|TRBJ2-7|11|.|few
CASSYGWEQYF
TGCGCCAGCAGCTACGGTTGGGAGCAGTACTTC
>TRBV10-3|TRBJ2-3|15|.|.
CAISDGGGRTDTQYF
TGTGCCATCAGTGATGGGGGGGGGCGCACAGATACGCAGTATTTT
>TRBV30|TRBJ1-5|15|TRBD1|.
CAWGAQGKGNQPQHF
TGTGCCTGGGGCGCACAGGGGAAGGGCAATCAGCCCCAGCATTTT
>TRBV4-2|TRBJ2-1|15|TRBD2|.
CASSQDSGGANEQFF
TGTGCCAGCAGCCAAGATAGCGGGGGGGCCAATGAGCAGTTCTTC
>TRBV2|TRBJ2-7|13|.|.
CASEDRDTYEQYF
TGTGCCAGCGAGGATCGGGATACCTACGAGCAGTACTTC
>TRBV27|TRBJ2-7|12|.|.
CASRNQAHEQYF
TGTGCCAGCAGGAATCAGGCACACGAGCAGTACTTC
>TRBV4-1|TRBJ2-7|15|TRBD1|.
CASSQTGTGGYEQYF
TGCGCCAGCAGCCAAACTGGGACAGGGGGCTACGAGCAGTACTTC
>TRBV9|TRBJ1-4|18|TRBD1|.
CASSVGTGGYLSNEKLFF
TGTGCCAGCAGCGTCGGGACAGGGGGCTACCTTTCTAATGAAAAACTGTTTTTT
>TRBV15|TRBJ1-1|14|TRBD1|.
CATSSSQGGTEAFF
TGTGCCACCAGCAGCTCCCAGGGGGGCACTGAAGCTTTCTTT
>TRBV4-2|TRBJ2-2|15|TRBD2|.
CASSPTSGNTGELFF
TGTGCCAGCAGCCCTACTAGCGGGAACACCGGGGAGCTGTTTTTT
>TRBV6-1|TRBJ1-1|14|.|few
CASSAVSMNTEAFF
TGTGCCAGCAGTGCCGTTTCTATGAACACTGAAGCTTTCTTT
>TRBV6-4|TRBJ2-2|14|.|.
CASSVQTNTGELFF
TGTGCCAGCAGTGTTCAAACGAACACCGGGGAGCTGTTTTTT
>TRBV28|TRBJ2-5|14|.|few
CASSNSRLQETQYF
TGTGCCAGCAGTAATTCAAGACTCCAAGAGACCCAGTACTTC
>TRBV7-2|TRBJ1-5|15|.|.
CASSLAGGAGEPQHF
TGTGCCAGCAGCTTAGCGGGTGGGGCAGGGGAGCCCCAGCATTTT
>TRBV6-1|TRBJ2-3|12|.|.
CAVSGSTDTQYF
TGTGCCGTTTCGGGTAGCACAGATACGCAGTATTTT
>TRBV6-1|TRBJ2-2|17|TRBD1|.
CASREKTGTVNTGELFF
TGTGCCAGCAGAGAAAAAACCGGGACAGTAAACACCGGGGAGCTGTTTTTT
>TRBV18|TRBJ1-1|13|TRBD1|.
CASQQGKDTEAFF
TGTGCCAGCCAACAGGGGAAGGACACTGAAGCTTTCTTT
>TRBV2|TRBJ2-7|17|.|.
CASSGGQFTIRSYEQYF
TGTGCCAGCAGCGGGGGACAGTTCACAATTAGGTCCTACGAGCAGTACTTC
>TRBV29-1|TRBJ1-1|14|TRBD1|.
CSAYRGGLNTEAFF
TGCAGCGCCTACAGGGGAGGACTGAACACTGAAGCTTTCTTT
>TRBV2|TRBJ1-6|15|.|.
CASSETGRRNSPLHF
TGTGCCAGCAGTGAAACCGGTCGGAGGAATTCACCCCTCCACTTT
>TRBV28|TRBJ2-7|15|.|few
CASSLYRAPAYEQYF
TGTGCCAGCAGTTTATACAGGGCCCCGGCCTACGAGCAGTACTTC
>TRBV13|TRBJ1-5|12|.|.
CASSFADQPQHF
TGTGCCAGCAGCTTTGCAGATCAGCCCCAGCATTTT
>TRBV7-9|TRBJ1-3|13|.|few
CASSDSSGNTIYF
TGTGCCAGCAGCGACAGCTCTGGAAACACCATATATTTT
>TRBV9|TRBJ1-2|13|.|.
CASEHQGNYGYTF
TGTGCCAGCGAACATCAGGGTAACTATGGCTACACCTTC
>TRBV28|TRBJ2-7|15|.|.
CASRNTGSRLWEQYF
TGTGCCAGCAGAAACACAGGGTCTCGTTTGTGGGAGCAGTACTTC
>TRBV30|TRBJ1-2|13|.|.
CAWSVGPIYGYTF
TGTGCCTGGAGTGTGGGGCCTATCTATGGCTACACCTTC
>TRBV18|TRBJ2-5|14|.|.
CASSSRQAQETQYF
TGTGCCAGCTCCAGTAGACAGGCACAAGAGACCCAGTACTTC
>TRBV2|TRBJ1-2|15|TRBD1|once
CASSTGTGEISGYTF
TGTGCCAGCAGTACCGGGACAGGGGAGATCTCTGGCTACACCTTC
>TRBV11-2|TRBJ1-2|16|.|.
CASSHIGGLEGYGYTF
TGTGCCAGCAGCCATATCGGGGGGTTGGAGGGCTATGGCTACACCTTC
>TRBV9|TRBJ2-5|15|TRBD2|few
CASSLGTSRSETQYF
TGTGCCAGCAGCTTAGGGACTAGCCGGTCGGAGACCCAGTACTTC
>TRBV6-1|TRBJ1-1|14|.|.
CASSLTFLNTEAFF
TGTGCCAGCAGTCTCACTTTCCTGAACACTGAAGCTTTCTTT
>TRBV28|TRBJ1-1|15|.|once
CASSFPDRLNTEAFF
TGTGCCAGCAGTTTTCCCGACAGGCTGAACACTGAAGCTTTCTTT
>TRBV5-4|TRBJ2-1|12|.|.
CASSLAGREQFF
TGTGCCAGCAGCTTGGCGGGGAGGGAGCAGTTCTTC
>TRBV4-1|TRBJ2-2|16|.|once
CASSQGSGRGAGELFF
TGCGCCAGCAGCCAAGGATCGGGCAGGGGGGCCGGGGAGCTGTTTTTT
>TRBV6-1|TRBJ1-6|16|TRBD1|.
CASSEEDRIGNSPLHF
TGTGCCAGCAGTGAAGAGGACAGGATTGGGAATTCACCCCTCCACTTT
>TRBV2|TRBJ1-2|12|.|.
CASWGRVYGYTF
TGTGCCAGCTGGGGCAGGGTCTATGGCTACACCTTC
>TRBV7-2|TRBJ2-3|15|.|.
CASSLRQGLGDTQYF
TGTGCCAGCAGCCTCCGACAGGGACTGGGAGATACGCAGTATTTT
>TRBV29-1|TRBJ2-1|13|.|.
CSVGSQPPNEQFF
TGCAGCGTTGGCAGTCAACCCCCCAATGAGCAGTTCTTC